The rows below give T cell receptor beta chains drawn from one sample of a study of early T cells in non-severe SARS-CoV-2 infection. TCRdb redid the calling of the 5' RACE reads with MiXCR, one entry per CDR3 protein. The table shows more than 20,000 distinct CDR3 sequences, with more than 5% occurring only once. The material was whole blood, obtained at baseline. Receptors were obtained from an adult who was a healthcare worker with PCR-confirmed SARS-CoV-2 infection or an uninfected control (not recorded which). The CDR3 runs from the conserved cysteine through the conserved F or W. D genes are given only for firm matches. Rows may omit the clone size; those that give it use once, few, many or a size class.

TRBJ2-1	TRBV29-1	TRBD1	-	TGCAGCGTAGATCCGGGACAGGGGGCCTACAATGAGCAGTTCTTC	CSVDPGQGAYNEQFF
TRBJ2-3	TRBV7-3	-	-	TGTGCCAGCAGCTTAGAGGGACGCACAGATACGCAGTATTTT	CASSLEGRTDTQYF
TRBJ2-5	TRBV24-1	-	-	TGTGCCACCAGTGCGTCCGGAGGGCCGGAGACCCAGTACTTC	CATSASGGPETQYF
TRBJ1-1	TRBV7-3	-	many	TGTGCCAGCAGCTTGGGTACGGAGAACACTGAAGCTTTCTTT	CASSLGTENTEAFF
TRBJ2-3	TRBV6-1	-	many	TGTGCCAGCAGTGAAATGCGAGGGAGCGGTGAGTATTTT	CASSEMRGSGEYF
TRBJ2-7	TRBV29-1	-	few	TGCAGCGCGACAGGTGACGCCTACGAGCAGTACTTC	CSATGDAYEQYF
TRBJ1-5	TRBV12-3/TRBV12-4	-	few	TGTGCCAGCAGTTTTAGTGGGGTCAAGGGTCTGAGCAATCAGCCCCAGCATTTT	CASSFSGVKGLSNQPQHF
TRBJ1-3	TRBV7-2	-	many	TGTGCCAGCAGTGCCCTTGGAAACACCATATATTTT	CASSALGNTIYF
TRBJ2-3	TRBV28	TRBD2	few	TGTGCCAGCTCATTCTTGCGGGGGGGCAGCGCAGATACGCAGTATTTT	CASSFLRGGSADTQYF
TRBJ2-7	TRBV20-1	TRBD2	-	TGCAGTGCCCGGACTAGCGGGGACTACGAGCAGTACTTC	CSARTSGDYEQYF
TRBJ2-5	TRBV12-5	-	few	TGTGCTAGTGGGGGGGGCAGGCTCCAAGAGACCCAGTACTTC	CASGGGRLQETQYF
TRBJ2-7	TRBV10-3	TRBD1	many	TGTGCCATCAGGACCGGGACAGACTCCTACGAGCAGTACTTC	CAIRTGTDSYEQYF
TRBJ1-5	TRBV2	-	few	TGTGCCAGCAGAATCGGGACACGGGATCAGCCCCAGCATTTT	CASRIGTRDQPQHF
TRBJ2-1	TRBV5-4	-	few	TGTGCCAGCAGCTTATCTACCAGCAACAATGAGCAGTTCTTC	CASSLSTSNNEQFF
TRBJ2-2	TRBV19	-	few	TGTGCCAGTAGTATAGATCCCGGGGAGCTGTTTTTT	CASSIDPGELFF
TRBJ2-2	TRBV10-3	-	many	TGTGCCATCAGTGATCAAAACACCGGGGAGCTGTTTTTT	CAISDQNTGELFF
TRBJ1-2	TRBV2	TRBD1	many	TGTGCCAGCAGCGGGACAGACTATGGCTACACCTTC	CASSGTDYGYTF
TRBJ1-2	TRBV19	TRBD1	few	TGTGCCAGTAGAGCAGGGGGCTTTGGCTACACCTTC	CASRAGGFGYTF
TRBJ1-1	TRBV7-9	-	medium-sized	TGTGCCAGCAGCAGAGAGGCTGAAGCTTTCTTT	CASSREAEAFF
TRBJ1-2	TRBV7-3	-	medium-sized	TGTGCCAGCAGCCGAGATTCTGTCACGCCTTCATACACCTTC	CASSRDSVTPSYTF
TRBJ1-1	TRBV18	-	many	TGTGCCAGCTCACAAGAGATTGAAGACACTGAAGCTTTCTTT	CASSQEIEDTEAFF
TRBJ2-5	TRBV24-1	TRBD1	few	TGTGCCACCAGTGATCTTACAGGGGACGGGGAGACCCAGTACTTC	CATSDLTGDGETQYF
TRBJ2-5	TRBV5-6	-	many	TGTGCCAGCAGCTGGGAGCGGGTCCAAGAGACCCAGTACTTC	CASSWERVQETQYF